Following are 2 T cell receptor beta chains from one sample sequenced in a study of shared clonotypes between healthy human individuals (dated by TCRdb to about 2020). Library construction relied on the immunoSEQ multiplex PCR assay. In TCRdb, the immuneACCESS table is reduced to in-frame sequences with V and J assigned. These tables do not hold every clone; where another copy was compared, an unresolved V gene accounts for under half, and the others remain unexplained. This sample gives 850,000 to 1,200,000 clones in total; about three quarters of them show up just once. About 1.5% of the sample belongs to the ten largest clones. The sequenced sample consisted of memory CD4+ T cells sorted from blood. According to the study, the label for this sample's cell subset or site signals: CD45RA-negative fraction. The source of these receptors is a man aged 18 to 29 in good health.

This clone has more than one count but fewer than ten. This chain uses TRBV5-1 with TRBJ1-1, with D uncertain. Trimming left V 0 bases short and J 4 bases short, with 7 bases between. Germline assignment: CDR1 SGHRS and CDR2 YFSETQ. There are 13 residues in the CDR3. Written as DNA, the CDR3 is TGCGCCAGCAGCTTGGAAAGGCTCACTGAAGCTTTCTTT. It encodes CASSLERLTEAFF.

This clone was picked up a small number of times. The V gene is TRBV15, the J gene TRBJ1-1; D is perhaps TRBD1 (5 bases). Germline CDR1 LNHNV, CDR2 YYDKDF (reference sequence). V lost 1 base, J lost 4 bases, and 16 bases lay in between. The CDR3 sequence is 16 residues long. CDR3 loop: CATSRVTFRVTTEAFF. CDR3 DNA: TGTGCCACCAGCAGAGTTACCTTCAGGGTGACCACTGAAGCTTTCTTT.